The 18 T cell receptor beta chains reported below all come from one sample, sequenced in a study of beta chain features in type 1 diabetes. Study-wide results and caveats: Shorter TCRB CDR3s, moderately but significantly so, were found in Type 1 diabetes patients in all four CD4+ subsets.

No antigens are known for them. Expressed TCRB transcripts were sequenced because the entire RNA isolate underwent reverse transcription. The assay was immunoSEQ multiplex PCR, and TCRdb's table has in-frame clones only and misses some. The table includes 150,000 to 200,000 clones, roughly 9% detected once. The sample comprised central memory CD4+ T cells from blood. Source of these receptors: a woman aged 30 to 39 with type 1 diabetes.

The chain recombines TRBV7-3 with TRBJ1-2, with 7 bases matching TRBD1. The J segment lost 8 bases and the V segment lost 5 bases, leaving 8 bases of the junction unmatched. The CDR3 is 13 amino acids. The germline V gene encodes CDR1 SGHTA and CDR2 FQGTGA. Written as DNA, the CDR3 is TGTGCCAGCAGCACAGGGGTCCTGGAGGGCTACACCTTC. It translates to CASSTGVLEGYTF. The complete variable domain, with remaining parts taken from reference TRBV7-3 and TRBJ1-2, reads GAGVSQTPSNKVTEKGKYVELRCDPISGHTALYWYRQSLGQGPEFLIYFQGTGAADDSGLPNDRFFAVRPEGSVSTLKIQRTERGDSAVYLCASSTGVLEGYTFGSGTRLTVV.

The chain joins TRBV7-3 to TRBJ1-1, with D tentatively TRBD1 (5 bases). Trimming shortened V by 1 base and J by 7 bases, and 16 bases separated the two germline ends. This CDR3 has 15 residues. Germline CDR1 reads SGHTA; CDR2 reads FQGTGA. The CDR3 DNA reads as TGTGCCAGCAGCTTAAGGGGCGGTGGGTTTGGTGAAGCTTTCTTT. It yields the protein CASSLRGGGFGEAFF.

DNA for the CDR3: TGCGCCAGCAGCGCGGGACTAGTCGTCGACGAGCAGTACTTC. Translating gives CASSAGLVVDEQYF. The chain carries TRBV5-1 and TRBJ2-7, with 8 bases identical to TRBD2. Germline V gene sequence: CDR1 SGHRS, CDR2 YFSETQ. Trimming cost V 4 bases and J 5 bases; bases outside gene matches: 8. The CDR3 spans 14 residues.

The rearrangement joins TRBV10-3 to TRBJ2-1, with D possibly TRBD2 on 5 matching bases. This CDR3 has 14 amino acids. CDR1 and CDR2 from the germline V gene are ENHRY and SYGVKD. Trimming shortened V by 10 bases and J by 2 bases, and 15 bases separated the two germline ends. This CDR3 is CATKSSSPYNEQFF. The CDR3 coding sequence is TGTGCCACGAAGTCTAGCTCCCCCTACAATGAGCAGTTCTTC.

This clone was found a few times. The gene calls are TRBV5-4 and TRBJ2-1; 15 bases fit TRBD2. Per the germline V gene, CDR1 is SGHNT and CDR2 is YYREEE (reference sequence). With V trimmed by 4 bases and J by 7 bases, 3 bases remained unmatched. The CDR3 spans 15 residues. The CDR3 nucleotides read TGTGCCAGCAGCGCCGGGACTAGCGGGAGGAATGAGCAGTTCTTC. Residues: CASSAGTSGRNEQFF.

This clone was seen a few times. The chain couples TRBV15 to TRBJ1-5; 8 bases line up with TRBD1. Trimming removed 3 bases from V and 2 bases from J; junction bases left unmatched: 6. The germline gives CDR1 LNHNV, CDR2 YYDKDF (reference sequence). The CDR3 is 16 residues long. CDR3 in DNA: TGTGCCACCAGCAGCCAGGGGGCTTTGGGCAATCAGCCCCAGCATTTT. The encoded protein is CATSSQGALGNQPQHF.

As concerns this clone: The sample holds other DNA sequences that translate to the same CDR3. V is TRBV5-1 and J is TRBJ2-1; the match to TRBD2 covers 13 bases. Germline values: CDR1 SGHRS, CDR2 YFSETQ. The CDR3 contains 16 residues. Unmatched junction bases numbered 1, after V lost 0 bases and J lost 4 bases. This chain's CDR3 is CASSLGGLAGYNEQFF. CDR3 nucleotides: TGCGCCAGCAGCTTGGGGGGACTAGCGGGGTACAATGAGCAGTTCTTC.

This clone has a handful of counts. For the CDR3, the DNA is TGTGCCACCAGCAGAGATCTGGGGCCCGGGGAGCTGTTTTTT. Amino acid sequence: CATSRDLGPGELFF. The genes are TRBV15 and TRBJ2-2; a weak D match, TRBD1 (5 bases). Per germline, CDR1 LNHNV and CDR2 YYDKDF (reference sequence). This CDR3 contains 14 residues. The V end lost 0 bases, the J end lost 6 bases, and 8 bases lay between the germline ends.

The V gene is TRBV28, the J gene TRBJ2-2; 10 bases are shared with TRBD1. Germline V gene lookup returns CDR1 MDHEN and CDR2 SYDVKM. The junction had 11 bases not matched to a gene; V was cut back by 6 bases and J by 4 bases. This CDR3 comprises 17 residues. The CDR3 reads CASSLDRGVVFTGELFF. CDR3 DNA sequence: TGTGCCAGCAGCCTGGACAGGGGGGTAGTATTCACCGGGGAGCTGTTTTTT.

The rearrangement links TRBV4-2 to TRBJ2-1; D perhaps matches TRBD1 (6 bases). The CDR3 is made up of 14 amino acids. Trimming shortened V by 0 bases and J by 9 bases, and 12 bases separated the two germline ends. CDR1 is LGHNA and CDR2 is YNFKEQ in the germline V gene. In DNA form, the CDR3 reads TGTGCCAGCAGCCAAGATTTGACAGGTCGTGAGCAGTTCTTC. It encodes CASSQDLTGREQFF.

The CDR3 DNA reads TGTGCCAGCAGCGACAGAAGCTATGGCTACACCTTC. Translated: CASSDRSYGYTF. The V gene is TRBV7-2, the J gene TRBJ1-2; TRBD1 is a possible D gene (5 bases). Germline values: CDR1 SGHTA, CDR2 FQGNSA. Trimming removed 5 bases from V and 4 bases from J, with 8 bases in between. This CDR3 is built from 12 residues.

The rearrangement links TRBV4-2 to TRBJ1-2; 7 nucleotides align to TRBD1. The CDR3 has 15 amino acids. Germline V gene data show CDR1 as LGHNA and CDR2 as YNFKEQ. V trimming: 2 bases; J trimming: 9 bases; junction bases outside the gene matches: 12. CDR3 DNA: TGTGCCAGCAGCCAATTAACCGGGACAGTCCTAAGCTACACCTTC. This gives the protein CASSQLTGTVLSYTF.

Details on this clone: One end of the junction fails to match germline, which may point to a read error. This chain links TRBV5-4 with TRBJ2-1, with TRBD1 matching over 7 bases. This CDR3 region has 14 residues. Germline loops: CDR1 SGHNT, CDR2 YYREEE (reference sequence). This chain's CDR3 is CASSRATGYNEQFF. CDR3 nucleotides: TGCGCCAGCAGCCGAGCGACAGGGTACAATGAGCAGTTCTTC.

The V and J genes are TRBV5-1 and TRBJ2-1; 10 bases line up with TRBD2. CDR1 is SGHRS and CDR2 is YFSETQ in the germline V gene. This CDR3 has 15 residues. J gave up 6 bases and V 4 bases, and 7 bases lay outside the gene matches. The CDR3 reads CASSGFLAGANEQFF. Here the CDR3 DNA reads TGCGCCAGCAGCGGGTTTCTAGCGGGAGCCAATGAGCAGTTCTTC.

This chain connects TRBV11-2 to TRBJ2-1; 8 nucleotides match TRBD2. The ends lost 5 bases at V and 0 bases at J; junction bases unmatched: 3. This CDR3 has 15 amino acids. The germline V gene encodes CDR1 SGHAT and CDR2 FQNNGV. The CDR3 sequence: CASSGTRGSYNEQFF. The CDR3 coding sequence is TGTGCCAGCAGCGGGACTAGGGGCTCCTACAATGAGCAGTTCTTC.

The chain links TRBV29-1 to TRBJ1-5; 7 nucleotides align to TRBD1. The J segment lost 3 bases and the V segment lost 5 bases, leaving 4 bases of the junction unmatched. CDR3 length: 13 residues. The V gene's germline CDR1 is SQVTM and CDR2 ANQGSEA. The chain's CDR3 is CSVRGTDNQPQHF. The DNA for the CDR3 is TGCAGCGTTAGAGGGACAGACAATCAGCCCCAGCATTTT.

As for this clone: Other DNA variants within this sample encode the same CDR3. The chain employs TRBV5-1 and TRBJ1-2; 9 nucleotides align to TRBD1. This CDR3 has 14 residues. Germline values: CDR1 SGHRS, CDR2 YFSETQ. V dropped 0 bases and J dropped 3; count of bases not matched to a gene: 0. The CDR3 nucleotides read TGCGCCAGCAGCTTGGGACAGGGGGACTATGGCTACACCTTC. This gives the protein CASSLGQGDYGYTF.

There are a few counts of this clone. This chain links TRBV7-9 with TRBJ1-1, with D unclear. CDR1 is SEHNR and CDR2 is FQNEAQ in the germline V gene (reference sequence). V lost 2 bases to trimming and J lost 6 bases, with 13 bases between them. There are 14 residues in the CDR3. The DNA of the CDR3 is TGTGCCAGCAGCTTATTGGCAGGCGGGCCTGAAGCTTTCTTT. Amino acid sequence: CASSLLAGGPEAFF.